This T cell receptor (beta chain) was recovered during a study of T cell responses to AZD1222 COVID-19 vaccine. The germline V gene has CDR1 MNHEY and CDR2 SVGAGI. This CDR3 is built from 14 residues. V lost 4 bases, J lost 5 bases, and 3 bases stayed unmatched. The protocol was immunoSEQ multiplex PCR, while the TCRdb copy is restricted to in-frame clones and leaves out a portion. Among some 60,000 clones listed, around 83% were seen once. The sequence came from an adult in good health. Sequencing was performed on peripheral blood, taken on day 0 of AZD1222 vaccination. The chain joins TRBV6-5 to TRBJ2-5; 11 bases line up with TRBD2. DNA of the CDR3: TGTGCCAGCAGTTCCGTAGCGGGAGGGGAGACCCAGTACTTC. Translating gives CASSSVAGGETQYF.